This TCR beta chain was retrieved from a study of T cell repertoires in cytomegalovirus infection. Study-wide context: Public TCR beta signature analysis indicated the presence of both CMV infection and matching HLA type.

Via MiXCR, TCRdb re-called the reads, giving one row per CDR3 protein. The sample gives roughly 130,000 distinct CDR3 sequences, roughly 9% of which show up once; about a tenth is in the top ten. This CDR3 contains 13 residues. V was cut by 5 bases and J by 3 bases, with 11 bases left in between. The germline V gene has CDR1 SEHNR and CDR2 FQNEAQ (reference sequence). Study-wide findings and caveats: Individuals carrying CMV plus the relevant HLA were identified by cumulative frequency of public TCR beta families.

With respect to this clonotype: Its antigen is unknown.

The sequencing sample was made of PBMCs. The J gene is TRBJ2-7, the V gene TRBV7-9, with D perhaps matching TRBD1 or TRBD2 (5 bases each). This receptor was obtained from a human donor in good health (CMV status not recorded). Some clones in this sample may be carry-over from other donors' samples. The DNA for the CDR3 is TGTGCCAGCAGCAAAAGGGACCTCTACGAGCAGTACTTC. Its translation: CASSKRDLYEQYF.